The next 30 T cell receptor beta chains were all read from a single sample in a study of shared clonotypes between healthy human individuals. Assay: immunoSEQ multiplex PCR; the TCRdb copy retains only in-frame clones and omits some. The sample has roughly 2,300,000 clones, approximately 90% seen once; the top ten hold 0.37%. The sample taken for sequencing was naive CD4+ T cells from PBMCs. The subset: CD45RA+ positively selected. The receptors stem from a man younger than 35 in good health. Some clones in this sample may be carry-over from other donors' samples.

The chain carries TRBV7-9 and TRBJ2-2; TRBD1 aligns across 7 bases. Trimming removed 5 bases from V and 0 bases from J; junction bases left unmatched: 15. The CDR3 totals 19 residues. CDR1 is SEHNR, CDR2 FQNEAQ, per germline (reference sequence). The CDR3 here is CASSRDYSTGLTNTGELFF. In DNA form, the CDR3 reads TGTGCCAGCAGCCGAGATTATTCGACAGGGCTTACGAACACCGGGGAGCTGTTTTTT.

This clone was seen once. The V gene is TRBV6-5, the J gene TRBJ1-1; no firm D call. CDR3 size: 11 residues. The germline V gene has CDR1 MNHEY and CDR2 SVGAGI. The ends were cut back, 7 bases at V and 11 bases at J, with 14 bases in the middle. The CDR3 region has the DNA TGTGCCAGCACCCACCCCTTGGGGGCTTTCTTT. This translates into CASTHPLGAFF.

This clone was seen a single time. The chain recombines TRBV30 with TRBJ2-1, with D possibly called TRBD1 or TRBD2 (5 bases each). Germline V CDR1 and CDR2: GTSNPN, SVGIG (reference sequence). The CDR3 runs to 16 residues. Trimming stripped 3 bases from V and 3 bases from J, with 18 bases between. CDR3 in DNA: TGTGCCTGGAGGGGTAGCAGGGACCCCCACTACAATGAGCAGTTCTTC. This codes for CAWRGSRDPHYNEQFF.

J is TRBJ2-1 and V is TRBV18; 10 bases line up with TRBD1. The CDR3 is 17 residues long. CDR1 is KGHSH and CDR2 is LQKENI in the germline V gene. Trimming removed 5 bases from V and 3 bases from J; junction bases left unmatched: 10. This CDR3 is CASSNPGTGEYYNEQFF. The CDR3 DNA is TGTGCCAGCTCAAACCCAGGGACAGGGGAATACTACAATGAGCAGTTCTTC.

The V and J genes are TRBV25-1 and TRBJ1-1; 8 bases fit TRBD1. Unmatched junction bases numbered 1, after V lost 4 bases and J lost 6 bases. The CDR3 extends over 12 amino acids. CDR1 and CDR2 (germline): MGHDK, SYGVNS. The CDR3 DNA sequence: TGTGCCAGCAGTGTGACAGGGGCTGAAGCTTTCTTT. Encoded protein: CASSVTGAEAFF.

As regards this clone: Other DNA sequences in this sample translate to the same CDR3. The chain employs TRBV30 and TRBJ1-3; D call uncertain. Trimming left V 5 bases short and J 4 bases short, with 6 bases between. This CDR3 has 11 amino acids. The V gene's germline CDR1 is GTSNPN and CDR2 SVGIG (reference sequence). CDR3 region: CAWGLGNTIYF. CDR3 bases: TGTGCCTGGGGCCTGGGAAACACCATATATTTT. The whole variable domain, filled in from reference TRBV30 and TRBJ1-3, reads SQTIHQWPATLVQPVGSPLSLECTVEGTSNPNLYWYRQAAGRGLQLLFYSVGIGQISSEVPQNLSASRPQDRQFILSSKKLLLSDSGFYLCAWGLGNTIYFGEGSWLTVV.

The V call is TRBV5-1, the J call TRBJ2-5, with 12 positions matching TRBD2. This CDR3 has 17 residues. The V segment lost 4 bases and the J segment 5 bases; nucleotides outside the gene matches: 12. Germline CDR1 SGHRS, CDR2 YFSETQ. The CDR3 DNA sequence: TGCGCCAGCAGCAATGCAGGGACTAGCGGGCGAACGGAGACCCAGTACTTC. It codes for CASSNAGTSGRTETQYF.

This clone was seen only a few times. The same CDR3 can be traced to other DNA sequences in this sample. The V gene is TRBV7-9, the J gene TRBJ2-1, with D uncertain. Germline loops: CDR1 SEHNR, CDR2 FQNEAQ (reference sequence). With 6 bases removed from V and 2 bases from J, the gap between germline ends came to 2 bases. The CDR3 runs to 11 residues. The CDR3 here is CASSAYNEQFF. The CDR3 DNA reads TGTGCCAGCAGTGCCTACAATGAGCAGTTCTTC.

The chain combines TRBV6-5 with TRBJ1-2; TRBD1 matches 10 bases. Losses at the gene ends were 5 bases for V and 6 bases for J; bases not matched to a gene: 9. Germline assignment: CDR1 MNHEY and CDR2 SVGAGI. The CDR3 is made up of 15 amino acids. The CDR3 is CASSPPGQGTDGYTF. For the CDR3, the DNA is TGTGCCAGCAGTCCTCCGGGACAGGGGACGGATGGCTACACCTTC.

The chain uses TRBV5-1 and TRBJ2-1; 12 bases are a match to TRBD2. V trimming: 4 bases; J trimming: 7 bases; junction bases outside the gene matches: 6. The germline V gene has CDR1 SGHRS and CDR2 YFSETQ. The CDR3 is 15 residues long. The CDR3 reads CASSPLLAGGNEQFF. The CDR3 DNA reads TGCGCCAGCAGCCCGCTACTAGCGGGAGGAAATGAGCAGTTCTTC.

V usage is TRBV30 and J usage is TRBJ2-2, with D perhaps matching TRBD2 (5 bases). The germline gives CDR1 GTSNPN, CDR2 SVGIG (reference sequence). Trimming took 0 bases from V and 6 from J, leaving 14 bases between them. CDR3 length equals 15 residues. CDR3 nucleotides: TGTGCCTGGAGTGTCTCTGGGCTAGCCGCCGGGGAGCTGTTTTTT. Protein product: CAWSVSGLAAGELFF.

J is TRBJ2-5 and V is TRBV10-3; 7 nucleotides match TRBD2. The CDR3 runs 12 residues. Losses at the gene ends were 10 bases for V and 3 bases for J; bases not matched to a gene: 5. From germline, CDR1 is ENHRY and CDR2 SYGVKD. This CDR3 reads CATGGSEETQYF. The CDR3 coding sequence is TGTGCCACCGGGGGGTCGGAAGAGACCCAGTACTTC.

The rearrangement links TRBV10-3 to TRBJ2-6; D may match TRBD1 or TRBD2 (5 bases each). Trimming pared 8 bases from V and 0 bases from J, leaving 14 bases between. Germline CDR1 is ENHRY and CDR2 is SYGVKD. The CDR3 is 16 amino acids. The CDR3 is CAISGARGSGANVLTF. The DNA for the CDR3 is TGTGCCATCTCCGGGGCGAGGGGCTCTGGGGCCAACGTCCTGACTTTC.

The chain recombines TRBV29-1 with TRBJ2-1; TRBD1 aligns across 7 bases. The CDR3 runs 14 residues. Germline-derived CDR1 and CDR2 are SQVTM and ANQGSEA. J lost 6 bases, V lost 8 bases, and 13 bases had no gene match. CDR3 nucleotides: TGCAGCCTAGACAGGGTTCTGGCGGGCAATGAGCAGTTCTTC. Its translation is CSLDRVLAGNEQFF.

J is TRBJ2-1 and V is TRBV9; a possible D gene is TRBD2 (5 bases). CDR1 is SGDLS, CDR2 YYNGEE, per germline. Trimming removed 4 bases at V and 4 bases at J, with 15 bases between. CDR3 length equals 15 residues. As DNA, the CDR3 is TGTGCCAGCAGCCCTCTCACGGGAATATACAATGAGCAGTTCTTC. Translated: CASSPLTGIYNEQFF. The entire variable domain, with the rest obtained from reference TRBV9 and TRBJ2-1, is as follows: DSGVTQTPKHLITATGQRVTLRCSPRSGDLSVYWYQQSLDQGLQFLIQYYNGEERAKGNILERFSAQQFPDLHSELNLSSLELGDSALYFCASSPLTGIYNEQFFGPGTRLTVL.

The chain uses TRBV28 and TRBJ2-5; TRBD1 aligns across 9 bases. With 6 bases clipped from V and 4 bases from J, the junction kept 6 bases outside the gene matches. Germline V lookup: CDR1 MDHEN, CDR2 SYDVKM. CDR3 length: 14 residues. CDR3 in amino acids: CASRGTGPGETQYF. The CDR3, as DNA: TGTGCCAGCAGGGGGACAGGGCCGGGAGAGACCCAGTACTTC.

This clone has just one count. J is TRBJ1-2 and V is TRBV29-1; 10 bases are a match to TRBD1. V shed 6 bases, J shed 1 base, and the junction held 8 bases outside the gene matches. The CDR3 runs to 15 residues. Germline V gives CDR1 SQVTM, CDR2 ANQGSEA. The CDR3 loop reads CSVPGQGTGNYGYTF. The CDR3 DNA follows: TGCAGCGTCCCGGGACAGGGGACCGGTAACTATGGCTACACCTTC.

V usage is TRBV14 and J usage is TRBJ2-7, with D unresolved. This CDR3 has 13 amino acids. Germline CDR1 and CDR2: SGHDN and FVKESK. V lost 0 bases, J lost 6 bases, and 9 bases lay in between. CDR3 loop: CASSQDLETEQYF. For the CDR3, the DNA is TGTGCCAGCAGCCAAGATTTGGAGACCGAGCAGTACTTC.

Note on this clone: Different DNA sequences within this sample yield the same CDR3. The gene calls are TRBV18 and TRBJ2-7; possible D gene TRBD1, 5 bases. V was cut by 1 base and J by 5 bases, with 9 bases left in between. The CDR3 is 13 residues long. CDR1 KGHSH and CDR2 LQKENI come from the germline V gene. The CDR3 nucleotides read TGTGCCAGCTCACCACGTTTAGGGGACGAGCAGTACTTC. It encodes CASSPRLGDEQYF.

The chain has TRBV10-2 and TRBJ2-7; D is undetermined. The CDR3 has 14 residues. Per germline, CDR1 WSHSY and CDR2 SAAADI. V lost 5 bases, J lost 2 bases, and 13 bases lay in between. The DNA of the CDR3 is TGCGCCAGCAGTATTACAGTCCCTACCTACGAGCAGTACTTC. Amino acids: CASSITVPTYEQYF.

The rearrangement links TRBV29-1 to TRBJ2-2, with 14 bases fitting TRBD2. The junction had 5 bases not matched to a gene; V was cut back by 6 bases and J by 5 bases. Germline V gene lookup returns CDR1 SQVTM and CDR2 ANQGSEA. The CDR3 covers 15 residues. The CDR3, as DNA: TGCAGCGTCCAAAGGACTAGCGGGAGGACCGGGGAGCTGTTTTTT. This sequence encodes CSVQRTSGRTGELFF.

CDR3 residues: CASSVDPAVYEQYF. The DNA for the CDR3 is TGTGCCAGCAGCGTAGACCCGGCGGTCTACGAGCAGTACTTC. This chain joins TRBV9 and TRBJ2-7; D not resolved. Germline-derived CDR1 and CDR2 are SGDLS and YYNGEE. The V gene lost 0 bases and the J gene lost 3 bases, with 10 bases spanning the gap. The CDR3 consists of 14 residues.

The chain recombines TRBV12-5 with TRBJ1-1; perhaps TRBD1 as D (6 bases). The CDR3 runs 17 residues. Germline CDR1 is LGHNT and CDR2 is FRNRAP. V lost 0 bases and J lost 0, with 14 bases in between. CDR3 in amino acids: CASGLVPPSGVNTEAFF. CDR3 DNA: TGTGCTAGTGGTTTGGTACCCCCATCAGGGGTGAACACTGAAGCTTTCTTT.

The chain links TRBV9 to TRBJ2-3; 8 bases match TRBD1. Trimming removed 3 bases from V and 10 bases from J; junction bases left unmatched: 4. Germline CDR1 SGDLS, CDR2 YYNGEE. The CDR3 has 12 amino acids. Here the CDR3 DNA reads TGTGCCAGCAGCGGTGGGACAGGTGCGCAGTATTTT. Protein: CASSGGTGAQYF.

This rearrangement joins TRBV7-8 to TRBJ2-7; 10 bases map to TRBD1. This CDR3 has 16 amino acids. Germline trimming cut 2 bases from V and 4 bases from J; bases unmatched to any gene: 8. Germline-derived CDR1 and CDR2 are SGHVS and FQNEAQ. The CDR3 nucleotides are TGTGCCAGCAGCTTAAATAATCCGGGACAGGGGTACGAGCAGTACTTC. Translated, it gives CASSLNNPGQGYEQYF.

This clone was detected only a few times. In the same sample, other DNA sequences code for this CDR3. The J gene is TRBJ1-4, the V gene TRBV19, with D unclear. The germline V gene has CDR1 LNHDA and CDR2 SQIVND (reference sequence). Trimming shortened V by 2 bases and J by 8 bases, and 6 bases separated the two germline ends. This CDR3 is built from 12 residues. The CDR3 DNA reads as TGTGCCAGTAGTATAAGAGGAGAAAAACTGTTTTTT. Translated: CASSIRGEKLFF.

The gene calls are TRBV10-3 and TRBJ2-1; 9 nucleotides match TRBD2. CDR1 is ENHRY, CDR2 SYGVKD, per germline. The ends lost 6 bases at V and 9 bases at J; junction bases unmatched: 6. This CDR3 is built from 13 residues. CDR3 DNA sequence: TGTGCCATCAGACAGCGGGAGGAGGTTGAGCAGTTCTTC. This gives the protein CAIRQREEVEQFF.

This clone showed up just once. The V call is TRBV9, the J call TRBJ2-7, with D hard to call. V dropped 5 bases and J dropped 4 bases, with 19 bases sitting between them. Germline CDR1 is SGDLS and CDR2 is YYNGEE. The CDR3 spans 15 residues. The CDR3 sequence is CASSKTSLGLYEQYF. CDR3 DNA sequence: TGTGCCAGCAGTAAGACATCGTTGGGCTTATACGAGCAGTACTTC.

The chain employs TRBV30 and TRBJ2-2, with TRBD1 identical over 9 bases. This CDR3 region has 14 residues. Germline assignment: CDR1 GTSNPN and CDR2 SVGIG (reference sequence). Trimming took 0 bases from V and 7 from J; bases not matched to a gene: 3. The CDR3 loop is CAWSVQGAFGELFF. CDR3 nucleotides: TGTGCCTGGAGTGTACAGGGGGCGTTCGGGGAGCTGTTTTTT.

The chain uses TRBV28 and TRBJ2-7; 9 nucleotides agree with TRBD1. The length of the CDR3 is 16 residues. Unmatched junction bases numbered 6, after V lost 2 bases and J lost 1 base. The germline CDR1 and CDR2 sequences are MDHEN and SYDVKM. CDR3 amino acids: CASSLLTGGESYEQYF. The CDR3 DNA sequence: TGTGCCAGCAGTTTACTCACAGGGGGCGAGTCCTACGAGCAGTACTTC.